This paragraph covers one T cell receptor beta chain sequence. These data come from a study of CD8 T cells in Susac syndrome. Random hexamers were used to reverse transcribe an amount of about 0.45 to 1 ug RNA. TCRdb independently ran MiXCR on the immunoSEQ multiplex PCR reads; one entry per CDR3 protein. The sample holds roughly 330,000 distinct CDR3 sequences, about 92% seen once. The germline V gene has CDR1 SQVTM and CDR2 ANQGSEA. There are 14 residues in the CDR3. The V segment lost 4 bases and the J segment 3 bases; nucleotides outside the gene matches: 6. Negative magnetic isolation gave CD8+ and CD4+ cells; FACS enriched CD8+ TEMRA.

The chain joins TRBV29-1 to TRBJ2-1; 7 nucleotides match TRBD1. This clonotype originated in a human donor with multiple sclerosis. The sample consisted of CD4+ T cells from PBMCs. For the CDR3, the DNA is TGCAGCGTTGCCGGGACAGCTGTCTACAATGAGCAGTTCTTC. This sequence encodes CSVAGTAVYNEQFF.